This passage covers 22 T cell receptor beta chains from one sample sequenced in a study of blood T cell repertoires in COVID-19. TCRdb's copy holds only in-frame clones and misses some; the assay was immunoSEQ multiplex PCR. The data hold more than 120,000 clones, with more than 75% observed a single time. Sequencing used peripheral blood. These receptors were obtained from a woman aged 45-60 years with active or convalescent COVID-19.

The chain has TRBV12-3 or TRBV12-4 and TRBJ2-7; TRBD1 might be the D (5 bases). The CDR3 totals 11 residues. V lost 5 bases to trimming and J lost 10 bases, with 12 bases between them. The DNA for the CDR3 is TGTGCCAGCAGTACAGGCAGCCCCCAGTACTTC. Encoded protein: CASSTGSPQYF.

The chain combines TRBV4-3 with TRBJ2-3; 8 bases align to TRBD2. This CDR3 spans 15 amino acids. The junction had 6 bases not matched to a gene; V was cut back by 0 bases and J by 7 bases. Germline V CDR1 and CDR2: LGHNA, YSLEER. DNA for the CDR3: TGCGCCAGCAGCCAAGATTTCGGGAGGGCCAATACGCAGTATTTT. Translating it yields CASSQDFGRANTQYF.

This chain links TRBV2 with TRBJ1-6, with D possibly matching TRBD1 (6 bases). Trimming took off 5 bases at V and 4 bases at J, with 15 bases between the two ends. The CDR3 is 16 residues long. Germline V gene lookup returns CDR1 SNHLY and CDR2 FYNNEI. The DNA of the CDR3 is TGTGCCAGCAGTTCAGAGGGGGGGCCGTATAATTCACCCCTCCACTTT. Translating it yields CASSSEGGPYNSPLHF.

The chain couples TRBV2 to TRBJ1-2; 9 bases are a match to TRBD1. The CDR3 totals 15 residues. Trimming cost V 5 bases and J 7 bases; bases outside gene matches: 11. Germline V gene data show CDR1 as SNHLY and CDR2 as FYNNEI. In DNA form, the CDR3 reads TGTGCCAGCAGTAAAACAGGGGGCGCCGGTCTTGGCTACACCTTC. The encoded protein is CASSKTGGAGLGYTF.

This clone was counted a single time. The V call is TRBV2, the J call TRBJ2-5; 9 bases are a match to TRBD1. This CDR3 has 14 amino acids. The germline gives CDR1 SNHLY, CDR2 FYNNEI. Trimming cost V 3 bases and J 5 bases; bases outside gene matches: 4. The chain's CDR3 is CASSEGTGTETQYF. CDR3 nucleotides: TGTGCCAGCAGTGAGGGGACAGGGACCGAGACCCAGTACTTC.

This rearrangement joins TRBV28 to TRBJ1-1; D is uncertain. This CDR3 spans 14 amino acids. Trimming took off 3 bases at V and 2 bases at J, with 10 bases between the two ends. Germline assignment: CDR1 MDHEN and CDR2 SYDVKM. CDR3 protein: CASSFGRKNTEAFF. The CDR3 DNA reads as TGTGCCAGCAGTTTTGGCAGGAAAAACACTGAAGCTTTCTTT.

This clone showed up just once. J is TRBJ1-3 and V is TRBV9, with D perhaps TRBD1 (5 bases). Trimming took off 4 bases at V and 0 bases at J, with 17 bases between the two ends. The germline V gene has CDR1 SGDLS and CDR2 YYNGEE. CDR3 size: 17 residues. Here the CDR3 DNA reads TGTGCCAGCAGCCCCCGAGGAGGGGAGAGCTCTGGAAACACCATATATTTT. This sequence encodes CASSPRGGESSGNTIYF.

This clone was seen only once. V and J are TRBV3-1 (or the pseudogene TRBV3-2) and TRBJ2-1; D ambiguous. From germline, CDR1 is LGHDT and CDR2 YNNKEL (reference sequence). This CDR3 comprises 13 residues. V gave up 4 bases and J gave up 4 bases, with 8 bases separating them. This CDR3 reads CASSLRDYNEQFF. CDR3 coding DNA: TGTGCCAGCAGCCTTCGAGATTACAATGAGCAGTTCTTC.

This chain connects TRBV10-3 to TRBJ1-1; tentative D call: TRBD1 (5 bases). Trimming took 6 bases from V and 8 from J, leaving 19 bases between them. Germline V CDR1 and CDR2: ENHRY, SYGVKD. There are 14 residues in the CDR3. DNA for the CDR3: TGTGCCATCAGAAGGGCGGGGGGGGAAGCCGAAGCTTTCTTT. This gives the protein CAIRRAGGEAEAFF.

This clone was recorded only once. The chain links TRBV30 to TRBJ2-7; 7 bases fit TRBD1. The trim removed 1 base at V and 4 bases at J, leaving 10 bases unmatched. The V gene's germline CDR1 is GTSNPN and CDR2 SVGIG (reference sequence). This CDR3 is built from 15 residues. As DNA, the CDR3 is TGTGCCTGGAGTGAGACAGGGAAACAAGTGTACGAGCAGTACTTC. Protein sequence: CAWSETGKQVYEQYF.

The chain couples TRBV12-3 or TRBV12-4 to TRBJ1-1, with no clear D. This CDR3 has 13 residues. V was cut by 8 bases and J by 0 bases, with 10 bases left in between. CDR3 sequence reads: CASGPSVNTEAFF. In nucleotides, the CDR3 is TGTGCCAGCGGTCCATCAGTGAACACTGAAGCTTTCTTT.

The V gene is TRBV6-2 or TRBV6-3, the J gene TRBJ1-4; D remains unclear. The germline V gene has CDR1 MNHEY and CDR2 SVGEGT. CDR3 length: 13 residues. The V end was cut by 4 bases, the J end by 5 bases, with 8 bases between. The chain's CDR3 is CASSSERNEKLFF. The CDR3 DNA reads as TGTGCCAGCAGTTCAGAGAGGAATGAAAAACTGTTTTTT.

The J gene is TRBJ2-7, the V gene TRBV29-1; 8 positions agree with TRBD1. Germline assignment: CDR1 SQVTM and CDR2 ANQGSEA. The CDR3 is 19 residues long. The ends lost 2 bases at V and 0 bases at J; junction bases unmatched: 18. The CDR3 bases are TGCAGCGTTGAACAATCCCTAACGGGGACAGGCGGAAGCTCCTACGAGCAGTACTTC. Translated, it gives CSVEQSLTGTGGSSYEQYF.

This chain joins TRBV5-5 and TRBJ1-4, with 7 bases identical to TRBD1. Looked up from germline, CDR1 is SGHKS and CDR2 is YYEKEE (reference sequence). The CDR3 has 14 residues. J was trimmed by 4 bases and V by 4 bases; bases with no gene match: 4. The chain's CDR3 is CASSLQGDNEKLFF. DNA of the CDR3: TGTGCCAGCAGCCTTCAGGGGGATAATGAAAAACTGTTTTTT.

The CDR3 bases are TGTGCCAGCACCCCTGGGGGGGGAAACACTGAAGCTTTCTTT. This codes for CASTPGGGNTEAFF. The gene calls are TRBV28 and TRBJ1-1; weak D call: TRBD1 (5 bases). The CDR3 loop spans 14 amino acids. Germline CDR1 MDHEN, CDR2 SYDVKM. Trimming shortened V by 7 bases and J by 2 bases, and 14 bases separated the two germline ends.

The rearrangement links TRBV3-1 (or the pseudogene TRBV3-2) to TRBJ1-1; no firm D call. Germline V gene data show CDR1 as LGHDT and CDR2 as YNNKEL (reference sequence). This CDR3 has 12 residues. Trimming removed 1 base at V and 8 bases at J, with 8 bases between. CDR3 DNA: TGTGCCAGCAGCCAAGGGCCCCCCGAAGCTTTCTTT. Protein sequence: CASSQGPPEAFF.

Comments on this clone: Sequence at one end of the junction differs from germline and may be a read error. The gene calls are TRBV7-7 and TRBJ2-3; tentatively, D is TRBD1 (5 bases). This CDR3 has 13 residues. In germline, CDR1 is SSHAT, CDR2 FNYEAQ (reference sequence). This CDR3 is CASSQRGGDTQYF. The CDR3 nucleotides read TGTGCTAGCAGCCAAAGGGGTGGAGATACGCAGTATTTT.

This chain joins TRBV2 and TRBJ2-3; no clear D. This CDR3 comprises 11 residues. Germline lookup yields CDR1 SNHLY and CDR2 FYNNEI. Trimming removed 6 bases from V and 10 bases from J, with 11 bases in between. CDR3 sequence (DNA): TGTGCCAGCAGCGAACGTCGGGCGCAGTATTTT. Amino acids: CASSERRAQYF.

The chain couples TRBV24-1 to TRBJ1-4, with no clear D. CDR3 length: 14 residues. Trimming pared 5 bases from V and 10 bases from J, leaving 16 bases between. Germline CDR1 KGHDR, CDR2 SFDVKD. The CDR3 protein is CATSAPAEGGKLFF. CDR3 sequence (DNA): TGTGCCACCAGTGCCCCCGCGGAGGGAGGAAAACTGTTTTTT.

The rearrangement uses TRBV7-9 and TRBJ2-7, with 9 bases identical to TRBD1. CDR3 length equals 15 residues. CDR1 is SEHNR and CDR2 is FQNEAQ in the germline V gene (reference sequence). J gave up 4 bases and V 5 bases, and 9 bases lay outside the gene matches. CDR3 sequence: CASSPRTGERYEQYF. Written as DNA, the CDR3 is TGTGCCAGCAGCCCCCGGACAGGGGAACGATACGAGCAGTACTTC.

V usage is TRBV12-3 or TRBV12-4 and J usage is TRBJ1-2; D is unresolved. Trimming took off 3 bases at V and 4 bases at J, with 6 bases between the two ends. CDR3 length: 12 amino acids. CDR3 region: CASSFSGYGYTF. In nucleotides, the CDR3 is TGTGCCAGCAGTTTTAGCGGCTATGGCTACACCTTC.

The chain combines TRBV11-2 with TRBJ2-7; TRBD1 aligns across 7 bases. Per the germline V gene, CDR1 is SGHAT and CDR2 is FQNNGV. Losses at the gene ends were 5 bases for V and 4 bases for J; bases not matched to a gene: 11. The CDR3 loop spans 15 amino acids. CDR3 residues: CASSGTGQLPYEQYF. In DNA form, the CDR3 reads TGTGCCAGCAGCGGTACGGGACAGCTACCATACGAGCAGTACTTC.